This T cell receptor beta chain emerged from a study of OX40 agonist ivuxolimab in advanced cancers. Study at large: Patients received ivuxolimab, an agonistic anti-OX40 (CD134) antibody. Dose-escalation patients suffered from hepatocellular carcinoma, melanoma, renal cell or head and neck cancer.

The protocol was immunoSEQ multiplex PCR, while the TCRdb copy is restricted to in-frame clones and leaves out a portion. The sample yields some 83,000 clones, 65% to 90% seen once. V trimming: 4 bases; J trimming: 6 bases; junction bases outside the gene matches: 5. The CDR3 is 15 residues long. Germline V lookup: CDR1 MDHEN, CDR2 SYDVKM. This material consisted of CD4+ or CD8+ T cells sorted from blood, taken in a trial of the OX40 agonist ivuxolimab. This clonotype was sampled from an adult with an advanced solid tumor such as melanoma, head and neck, liver or kidney cancer. This chain connects TRBV28 to TRBJ2-1; 11 nucleotides align to TRBD2. The CDR3 reads CASSSGTSGLNEQFF. In DNA form, the CDR3 reads TGTGCCAGCAGTTCCGGGACTAGCGGCCTCAATGAGCAGTTCTTC.